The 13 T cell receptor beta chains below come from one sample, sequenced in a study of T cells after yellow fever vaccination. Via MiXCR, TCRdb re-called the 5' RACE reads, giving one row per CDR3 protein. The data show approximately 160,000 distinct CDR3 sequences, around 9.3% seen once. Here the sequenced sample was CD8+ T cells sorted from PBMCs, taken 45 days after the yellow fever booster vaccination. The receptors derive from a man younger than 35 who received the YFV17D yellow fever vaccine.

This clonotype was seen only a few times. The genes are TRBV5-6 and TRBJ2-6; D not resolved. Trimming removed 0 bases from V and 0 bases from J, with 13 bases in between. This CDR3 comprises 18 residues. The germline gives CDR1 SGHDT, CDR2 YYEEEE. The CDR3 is CASSLGTVLVSGANVLTF. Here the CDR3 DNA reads TGTGCCAGCAGCTTGGGTACAGTCTTGGTCTCTGGGGCCAACGTCCTGACTTTC.

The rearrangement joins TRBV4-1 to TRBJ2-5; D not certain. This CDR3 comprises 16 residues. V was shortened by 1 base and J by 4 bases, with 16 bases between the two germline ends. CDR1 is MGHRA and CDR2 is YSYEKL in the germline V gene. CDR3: CASSQGRTLGGETQYF. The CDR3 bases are TGCGCCAGCAGCCAAGGTCGAACACTGGGCGGAGAGACCCAGTACTTC.

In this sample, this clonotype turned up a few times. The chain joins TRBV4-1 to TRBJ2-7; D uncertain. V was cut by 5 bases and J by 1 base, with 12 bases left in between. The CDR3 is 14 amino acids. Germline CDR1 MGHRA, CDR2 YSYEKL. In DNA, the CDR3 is TGCGCCAGCAGCTCGAAGGTGGGGTCCTACGAGCAGTACGTC. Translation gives CASSSKVGSYEQYV.

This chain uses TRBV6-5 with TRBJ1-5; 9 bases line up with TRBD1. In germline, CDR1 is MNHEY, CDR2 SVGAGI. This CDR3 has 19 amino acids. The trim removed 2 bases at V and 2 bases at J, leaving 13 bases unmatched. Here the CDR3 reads CASSYITPGTGFGNQPQHF. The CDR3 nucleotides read TGTGCCAGCAGTTACATCACCCCTGGGACAGGGTTCGGCAATCAGCCCCAGCATTTT.

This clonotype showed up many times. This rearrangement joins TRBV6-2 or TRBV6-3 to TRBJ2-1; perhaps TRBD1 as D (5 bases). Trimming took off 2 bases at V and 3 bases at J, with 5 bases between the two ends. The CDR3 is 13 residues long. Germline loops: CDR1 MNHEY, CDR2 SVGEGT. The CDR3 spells CASSYDSYNEQFF. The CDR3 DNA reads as TGTGCCAGCAGTTACGACAGCTACAATGAGCAGTTCTTC.

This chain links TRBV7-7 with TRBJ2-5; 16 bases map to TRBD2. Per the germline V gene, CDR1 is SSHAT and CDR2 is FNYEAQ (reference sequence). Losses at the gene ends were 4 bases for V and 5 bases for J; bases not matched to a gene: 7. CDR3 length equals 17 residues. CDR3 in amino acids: CASSSGKGLAGGETQYF. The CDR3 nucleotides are TGTGCCAGCAGCTCCGGAAAGGGACTAGCGGGGGGGGAGACCCAGTACTTC. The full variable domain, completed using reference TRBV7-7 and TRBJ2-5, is GAGVSQSPRYKVTKRGQDVTLRCDPISSHATLYWYQQALGQGPEFLTYFNYEAQPDKSGLPSDRFSAERPEGSISTLTIQRTEQRDSAMYRCASSSGKGLAGGETQYFGPGTRLLVL.

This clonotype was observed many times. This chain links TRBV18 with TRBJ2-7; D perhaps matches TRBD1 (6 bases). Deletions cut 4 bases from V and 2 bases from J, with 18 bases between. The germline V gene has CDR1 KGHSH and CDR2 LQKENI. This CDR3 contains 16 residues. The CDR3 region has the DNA TGTGCCAGCTCACTCCGAACAGGGTTAAGGCCCTACGAGCAGTACTTC. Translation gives CASSLRTGLRPYEQYF.

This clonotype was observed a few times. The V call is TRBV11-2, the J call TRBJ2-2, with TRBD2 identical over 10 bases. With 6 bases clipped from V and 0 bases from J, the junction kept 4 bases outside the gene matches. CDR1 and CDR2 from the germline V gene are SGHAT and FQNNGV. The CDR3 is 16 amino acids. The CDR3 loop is CASRGSGGPNTGELFF. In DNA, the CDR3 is TGTGCCAGCAGGGGTAGCGGGGGGCCGAACACCGGGGAGCTGTTTTTT.

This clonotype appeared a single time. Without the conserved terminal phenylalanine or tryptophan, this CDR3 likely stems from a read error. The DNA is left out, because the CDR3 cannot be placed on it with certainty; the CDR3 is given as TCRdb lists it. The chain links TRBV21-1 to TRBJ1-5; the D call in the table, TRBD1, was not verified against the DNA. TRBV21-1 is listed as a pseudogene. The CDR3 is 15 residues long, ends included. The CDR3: CASCPGTLSNQPQHI.

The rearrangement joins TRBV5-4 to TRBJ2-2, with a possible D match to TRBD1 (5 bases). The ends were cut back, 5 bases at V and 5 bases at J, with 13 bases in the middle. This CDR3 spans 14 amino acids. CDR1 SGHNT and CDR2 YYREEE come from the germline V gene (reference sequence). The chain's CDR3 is CASSQTQATGELFF. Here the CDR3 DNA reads TGTGCCAGCAGTCAAACACAGGCAACCGGGGAGCTGTTTTTT.

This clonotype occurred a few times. This CDR3 reads CASSTGRETGELFF. The CDR3 bases are TGTGCCAGCTCGACAGGGAGGGAGACCGGGGAGCTGTTTTTT. The rearrangement joins TRBV6-2 or TRBV6-3 to TRBJ2-2, with D possibly called TRBD1 or TRBD2 (7 bases each). From germline, CDR1 is MNHEY and CDR2 SVGEGT. The CDR3 is 14 residues long. V lost 8 bases, J lost 5 bases, and 15 bases lay in between.

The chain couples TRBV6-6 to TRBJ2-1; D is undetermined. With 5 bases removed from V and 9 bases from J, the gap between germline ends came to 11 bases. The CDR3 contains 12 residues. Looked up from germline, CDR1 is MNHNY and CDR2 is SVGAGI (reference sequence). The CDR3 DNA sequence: TGTGCCAGCAGTCCTGGGAATCGTGAGCAGTTCTTC. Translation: CASSPGNREQFF.

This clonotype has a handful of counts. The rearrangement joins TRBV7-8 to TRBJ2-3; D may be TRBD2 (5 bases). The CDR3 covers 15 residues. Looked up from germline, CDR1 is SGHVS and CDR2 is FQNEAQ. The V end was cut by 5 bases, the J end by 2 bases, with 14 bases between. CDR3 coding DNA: TGTGCCAGCAGCCTCGCCGGGGTCCTCACAGATACGCAGTATTTT. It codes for CASSLAGVLTDTQYF.